The rows below give T cell receptor beta chains drawn from one sample of a study of T cell responses to AZD1222 COVID-19 vaccine. Only in-frame clones appear in the TCRdb table, and some are missing; sequencing was by immunoSEQ multiplex PCR. The top ten hold roughly 1.3% of the sample, which has about 120,000 clones, more than 75% seen once. The sample was peripheral blood, taken on day 0 of AZD1222 vaccination. Receptor source: an adult in good health. The CDR3 runs from the conserved cysteine through the conserved F or W. D genes are given only for firm matches. Only part of the rows carry a size: once, few, many, or a class if the clone is expanded.

J gene	clone size	D gene	V gene	CDR3 DNA	CDR3 protein
TRBJ1-3	few	NA	TRBV25-1	TGTGCCGTTGTGGCTGGAAACACCATATATTTT	CAVVAGNTIYF
TRBJ2-3	NA	TRBD2	TRBV4-1	TGCGCCAGCCAAGAACTAGCGGGGGGGCAAGATACGCAGTATTTT	CASQELAGGQDTQYF
TRBJ2-3	NA	TRBD2	TRBV7-8	TGTGCCAGCAGCCCCCAAAAAATTCCGGGACTAGCAGCACGGAAAATGAGCACAGATACGCAGTATTTT	CASSPQKIPGLAARKMSTDTQYF
TRBJ2-5	NA	NA	TRBV3-1/TRBV3-2	TGTGCCAGCAGCCAACCCCCCGGGGCCGGACTCCAAGAGACCCAGTACTTC	CASSQPPGAGLQETQYF
TRBJ2-5	NA	NA	TRBV3-1/TRBV3-2	TGTGCCAGCAGCCCGGTAGGCGAACTCCCCCAGGAGACCCAGTACTTC	CASSPVGELPQETQYF
TRBJ2-2	NA	NA	TRBV7-2	TGTGCCAGCAGCCCACTCCATACGAACACCGGGGAGCTGTTTTTT	CASSPLHTNTGELFF
TRBJ2-7	once	TRBD2	TRBV7-6	TGTGCCAGCAGCTTTGGCGGGGGTAACGAGCAGTACTTC	CASSFGGGNEQYF
TRBJ1-3	NA	NA	TRBV5-5	TGTGCCAGCAGCTTGGGGCTGGGCTCTGGAAACACCATATATTTT	CASSLGLGSGNTIYF
TRBJ1-3	NA	NA	TRBV6-5	TGTGCCAGCAGTCCGGCCACCTCTGGAAACACCATATATTTT	CASSPATSGNTIYF
TRBJ1-2	few	NA	TRBV19	TGTGCCAGTAGTATGGGGACGTCCTATGGCTACACCTTC	CASSMGTSYGYTF
TRBJ1-1	NA	NA	TRBV5-1	TGCGCCAGCAGCCTAAACTGGGACTCAAACACTGAAGCTTTCTTT	CASSLNWDSNTEAFF
TRBJ2-7	NA	NA	TRBV2	TGTGCCTCGGCCCCGGGAGCCTACGAGCAGTACTTC	CASAPGAYEQYF
TRBJ2-7	NA	NA	TRBV25-1	TGTGCCAGCAGTGGAGTCAGGGGAAGCCGCGAGCAGTACTTC	CASSGVRGSREQYF
TRBJ1-1	NA	TRBD1	TRBV2	TGTGCCAGCAGGACCGGGACAGAGCTATCGGAAGCTTTCTTT	CASRTGTELSEAFF
TRBJ2-3	once	NA	TRBV5-6	TGTGCCAGCAGCTTGACGTGGGACTCATACACAGATACGCAGTATTTT	CASSLTWDSYTDTQYF
TRBJ2-2	NA	NA	TRBV6-5	TGTGCCAGCAGGCTCAATACGAACACCGGGGAGCTGTTTTTT	CASRLNTNTGELFF
TRBJ1-5	NA	TRBD1	TRBV5-1	TGCGCCAGCAGCTCCGGACAGGGGATCAATCAGCCCCAGCATTTT	CASSSGQGINQPQHF
TRBJ2-5	once	NA	TRBV7-9	TGTGCCAGCACCCCCAAAGAGACCCAGTACTTC	CASTPKETQYF
TRBJ2-2	NA	TRBD2	TRBV3-1/TRBV3-2	TGTGCCAGCAGCCTAGGACTAGTTTCCGGCGGGGAGCTGTTTTTT	CASSLGLVSGGELFF
TRBJ1-1	NA	NA	TRBV7-2	TGTGCCAGCAGCTTAGACAGTGGGGGGAACACTGAAGCTTTCTTT	CASSLDSGGNTEAFF
TRBJ2-5	NA	NA	TRBV3-1/TRBV3-2	TGTGCCAGCAGCCAAGAGGGGTATCTCCGAGAGACCCAGTACTTC	CASSQEGYLRETQYF
TRBJ1-5	NA	TRBD1	TRBV19	TGTGCCAGTAGTCCGGACAGGGGGAATCAGCCCCAGCATTTT	CASSPDRGNQPQHF
TRBJ2-1	NA	TRBD1	TRBV5-5	TGTGCCAGCAGCGCGGACAGGGATTCCTACAATGAGCAGTTCTTC	CASSADRDSYNEQFF
TRBJ2-7	once	NA	TRBV14	TGTGCCAGCAGCCAAGCAGGGAACCGCAGGGAGCAGTACTTC	CASSQAGNRREQYF
TRBJ1-4	NA	NA	TRBV6-1	TGTGCCAGCAGTGAAGGGGCAGCGAGAGGTGAAAAACTGTTTTTT	CASSEGAARGEKLFF
TRBJ2-3	NA	TRBD2	TRBV27	TGTGCCAGCAGTTTTCTCCCTGCGGGGGGAAACACAGATACGCAGTATTTT	CASSFLPAGGNTDTQYF
TRBJ2-4	many	NA	TRBV4-3	TGCGCCAGCAGCCAAGATTACGGCGCCATTCAGTACTTC	CASSQDYGAIQYF